This T cell receptor beta chain was observed in a study of CD8 T cells in ankylosing spondylitis. The study, taken as a whole, reports: Eight or nine highly homologous variants made up a TCR beta motif that seemed to typify ankylosing spondylitis blood.

The V gene's germline CDR1 is SGHVS and CDR2 FQNEAQ. V was pared by 1 base and J by 6 bases, with 13 bases between. CDR3 length equals 14 residues. MiXCR, run by TCRdb on the 5' RACE reads, gives a single entry per CDR3 protein. This table holds around 150,000 distinct CDR3 sequences, under 55% found once. As for this clonotype: The antigen is undetermined.

The sample taken for sequencing was synovial fluid, either unsorted or a sorted T cell fraction (not recorded which). This TCR came from a male donor with ankylosing spondylitis. The genes are TRBV7-8 and TRBJ2-7; D gene uncertain. For the CDR3, the DNA is TGTGCCAGCAGCTTAGTGGCGGAAAGAGGCGAGCAGTACTTC. Protein product: CASSLVAERGEQYF.